Below, one T cell receptor beta chain is given with its context. Its antigen is unknown. V dropped 1 base and J dropped 2 bases, with 8 bases sitting between them. This CDR3 spans 15 amino acids. CDR1 and CDR2 from the germline V gene are MRHNA and SNTAGT. Primers for the PCR totalled 60 Vbeta and 13 Jbeta. Repertoires were generated with immunoSEQ multiplex PCR, while TCRdb's copy carries only in-frame clones and drops some. This sample has more than 150,000 clones, with 76% found just once. This sample was included in a study of cytomegalovirus exposure and HLA in healthy donors. Looking at the study overall: The early release's HLA-typed donors yielded some 85 million unique TCRs.

Regarding the study as a whole: Based on reports, TCR beta sequences accurately predicted HLA-A and HLA-B alleles for most subjects. Across donors, presence/absence analyses took sequencing depth to be roughly uniform.

This TCR derives from a man aged 18 to 30 in good health and CMV-seronegative. Sequencing was carried out using PBMCs. The rearrangement joins TRBV6-4 to TRBJ1-4; D call uncertain. CDR3 protein: CASSDWRLTNEKLFF. The CDR3, as DNA: TGTGCCAGCAGTGACTGGCGACTTACTAATGAAAAACTGTTTTTT.